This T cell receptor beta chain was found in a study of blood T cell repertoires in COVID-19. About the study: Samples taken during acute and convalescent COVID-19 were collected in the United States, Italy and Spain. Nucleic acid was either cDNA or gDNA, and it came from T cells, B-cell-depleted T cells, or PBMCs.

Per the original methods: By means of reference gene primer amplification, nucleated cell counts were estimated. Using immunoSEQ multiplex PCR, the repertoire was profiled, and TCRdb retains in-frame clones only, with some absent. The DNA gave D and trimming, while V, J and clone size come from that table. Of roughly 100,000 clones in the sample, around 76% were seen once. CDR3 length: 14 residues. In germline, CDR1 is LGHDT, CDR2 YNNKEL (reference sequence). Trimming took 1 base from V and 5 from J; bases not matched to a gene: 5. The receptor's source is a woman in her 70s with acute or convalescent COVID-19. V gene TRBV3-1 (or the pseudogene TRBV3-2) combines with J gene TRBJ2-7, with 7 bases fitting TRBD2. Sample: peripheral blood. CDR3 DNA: TGTGCCAGCAGCCAAGGTTACGGGGGGAACGAGCAGTACTTC. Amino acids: CASSQGYGGNEQYF.